The 29 T cell receptor beta chains below come from one sample, sequenced in a study of T-cell reconstitution after alpha-beta-depleted transplantation in children. This sample's TCRbeta library carried unique molecular identifier barcodes. In TCRdb, the PCR reads were re-called with MiXCR into one record per CDR3 protein. The data show about 260,000 distinct CDR3 sequences, with around 7.5% seen just once and roughly 5.8% held by the top ten. The specimen was PBMCs, mostly from graft donor cells, collected 180 days after TCRalphabeta/CD19-depleted stem cell transplant. These receptor sequences come from a male patient younger than 18 who had a stem cell transplant for acute lymphoblastic leukemia, so the T cells may come from the graft donor.

This clonotype was counted many times. This sequence joins TRBV11-2 and TRBJ2-1, with a weak D call TRBD2 (6 bases). V was pared by 4 bases and J by 12 bases, with 13 bases between. The germline gives CDR1 SGHAT, CDR2 FQNNGV. The CDR3 spans 12 residues. The CDR3 bases are TGTGCCAGCAGCTCCACGGGAGAACGGCAGTTCTTC. This sequence encodes CASSSTGERQFF.

Ten or more counts support this clonotype. This chain links TRBV9 with TRBJ2-7, with TRBD1 identical over 12 bases. Germline V gene data show CDR1 as SGDLS and CDR2 as YYNGEE. J was trimmed by 5 bases and V by 3 bases; bases with no gene match: 6. This CDR3 has 15 residues. The CDR3, as DNA: TGTGCCAGCAGCGCCCGGGACAGGGGGCTGGACGAGCAGTACTTC. Amino acid sequence: CASSARDRGLDEQYF.

There are many counts of this clonotype. The CDR3 reads CASSLSAGGETQYF. The CDR3 bases are TGTGCCAGCAGTTTAAGCGCGGGAGGGGAGACCCAGTACTTC. V usage is TRBV12-3 or TRBV12-4 and J usage is TRBJ2-5, with 9 bases that match TRBD2. V gave up 2 bases and J gave up 5 bases; unmatched junction bases: 3. The CDR3 covers 14 residues.

This chain connects TRBV5-4 to TRBJ2-3, with no clear D. The CDR3 is made up of 15 amino acids. Trimming shortened V by 1 base and J by 0 bases, and 9 bases separated the two germline ends. The germline V gene encodes CDR1 SGHNT and CDR2 YYREEE (reference sequence). CDR3 DNA: TGTGCCAGCAGCTTGAGGCTATCTAGCACAGATACGCAGTATTTT. It specifies CASSLRLSSTDTQYF.

This clonotype was observed at least ten times. The rearrangement joins TRBV12-3 or TRBV12-4 to TRBJ2-7; D call uncertain. V lost 2 bases, J lost 6 bases, and 11 bases lay in between. The CDR3 consists of 13 residues. The chain's CDR3 is CASSLFPGGEQYF. CDR3 nucleotides: TGTGCCAGCAGTTTATTTCCCGGTGGCGAGCAGTACTTC.

This clonotype was counted many times. The V and J genes are TRBV20-1 and TRBJ2-7; 11 nucleotides line up with TRBD1. This CDR3 has 17 amino acids. CDR1 DFQATT and CDR2 SNEGSKA come from the germline V gene (reference sequence). Trimming took 6 bases from V and 2 from J; bases not matched to a gene: 15. In nucleotides, the CDR3 is TGCAGTGCCCGTGGACAGGGGGCCTCTGGAACCCCCTACGAGCAGTACTTC. Translating gives CSARGQGASGTPYEQYF.

This clonotype was counted between two and nine times. The chain couples TRBV21-1 to TRBJ1-5. TRBV21-1 is recorded as a pseudogene. This CDR3 contains 14 residues. The CDR3 nucleotides are TGTGCCAGCAGCAAGGAGGATAGCAATCAGCCCCAGCATTTT. Protein: CASSKEDSNQPQHF.

At least ten counts were recorded for this clonotype. The genes are TRBV7-9 and TRBJ1-4; a weak D match, TRBD1 (5 bases). The CDR3 has 16 amino acids. Trimming left V 3 bases short and J 5 bases short, with 16 bases between. CDR1 and CDR2 from the germline V gene are SEHNR and FQNEAQ (reference sequence). In DNA form, the CDR3 reads TGTGCCAGCAGCTTGGGGTGGAAGGCAGGGAATGAAAAACTGTTTTTT. Protein product: CASSLGWKAGNEKLFF. Full variable domain (rest looked up from reference TRBV7-9 and TRBJ1-4): DTGVSQNPRHKITKRGQNVTFRCDPISEHNRLYWYRQTLGQGPEFLTYFQNEAQLEKSRLLSDRFSAERPKGSFSTLEIQRTEQGDSAMYLCASSLGWKAGNEKLFFGSGTQLSVL.

This clonotype was seen repeatedly, ten times or more. The chain is built from TRBV12-3 or TRBV12-4 and TRBJ1-6, with a weak D call TRBD1 (6 bases). V shed 5 bases and J shed 8 bases, with 10 bases lying between them. This CDR3 comprises 13 residues. As DNA, the CDR3 is TGTGCCAGCAGTCGGACAGAAGATTCACCCCTCCACTTT. It specifies CASSRTEDSPLHF.

This clonotype was counted many times. V and J are TRBV10-3 and TRBJ1-2, with a tentative D call TRBD1 (6 bases). The CDR3 is 12 amino acids. Trimming stripped 5 bases from V and 8 bases from J, with 12 bases between. In germline, CDR1 is ENHRY, CDR2 SYGVKD. The CDR3 spells CAISWNREGYTF. CDR3 bases: TGTGCCATCAGTTGGAACAGGGAGGGCTACACCTTC.

This clonotype occurred many times. The J gene is TRBJ2-1, the V gene TRBV11-2, with D maybe TRBD2 (5 bases). The CDR3 extends over 14 amino acids. The germline V gene has CDR1 SGHAT and CDR2 FQNNGV. Trimming removed 6 bases at V and 5 bases at J, with 14 bases between. The CDR3 sequence: CASSRSGDHNEQFF. The CDR3 coding sequence is TGTGCCAGCAGTAGGAGCGGAGACCACAATGAGCAGTTCTTC.

J is TRBJ1-4 and V is TRBV18, with unresolved D. The germline gives CDR1 KGHSH, CDR2 LQKENI. The CDR3 spans 15 residues. V lost 2 bases and J lost 1, with 8 bases in between. The CDR3 loop is CASSPRAQTNEKLFF. Written as DNA, the CDR3 is TGTGCCAGCTCACCAAGGGCACAAACTAATGAAAAACTGTTTTTT.

This clonotype was found many times. The J gene is TRBJ2-5, the V gene TRBV2; D unresolved. The germline V gene has CDR1 SNHLY and CDR2 FYNNEI. This CDR3 comprises 13 residues. The V end lost 4 bases, the J end lost 7 bases, and 13 bases lay between the germline ends. For the CDR3, the DNA is TGTGCCAGCAGTGGGCGTCCCCTCGCGACCCAGTACTTC. As protein: CASSGRPLATQYF.

The table lists this clonotype with many counts. The chain uses TRBV4-3 and TRBJ2-4; 7 bases line up with TRBD1. This CDR3 comprises 19 residues. J was trimmed by 1 base and V by 3 bases; bases with no gene match: 15. The V gene's germline CDR1 is LGHNA and CDR2 YSLEER. CDR3: CASSQFRDSSIEAKNIQYF. In DNA form, the CDR3 reads TGCGCCAGCAGCCAGTTCCGGGACAGCTCAATAGAGGCCAAAAACATTCAGTACTTC.

There are many counts of this clonotype. This chain joins TRBV3-1 and TRBJ2-7; TRBD2 is a possible D gene (5 bases). Germline CDR1 and CDR2: LGHDT and YNNKEL (reference sequence). This CDR3 is built from 13 residues. V was pared by 1 base and J by 6 bases, with 10 bases between. CDR3 region: CASSQATTTEQYF. As DNA, the CDR3 is TGTGCCAGCAGCCAAGCGACTACGACCGAGCAGTACTTC.

This clonotype was counted at least ten times. The gene calls are TRBV7-8 and TRBJ1-1, with a possible D match to TRBD1 (5 bases). Germline V gene sequence: CDR1 SGHVS, CDR2 FQNEAQ. CDR3 size: 14 residues. V was cut by 3 bases and J by 1 base, with 9 bases left in between. The CDR3 sequence: CASSFRGSNTEAFF. CDR3 DNA sequence: TGTGCCAGCAGCTTTAGGGGCTCGAACACTGAAGCTTTCTTT.

In its sample, this clonotype was seen many times. The gene calls are TRBV20-1 and TRBJ2-3; 9 bases fit TRBD2. The CDR3 runs 15 residues. V shed 8 bases and J 4 bases; nucleotides not matched to a gene: 13. Germline CDR1 and CDR2: DFQATT and SNEGSKA (reference sequence). CDR3 sequence reads: CSRLPSSGMADTQYF. CDR3 nucleotides: TGCAGTCGCTTGCCCTCTAGCGGGATGGCAGATACGCAGTATTTT.

The rearrangement links TRBV7-2 to TRBJ1-1; D ambiguous. Germline V gene sequence: CDR1 SGHTA, CDR2 FQGNSA. This CDR3 comprises 14 residues. The V gene lost 3 bases and the J gene lost 1 base, with 9 bases spanning the gap. DNA for the CDR3: TGTGCCAGCAGCTTTCAGAAACCGAACACTGAAGCTTTCTTT. Translating it yields CASSFQKPNTEAFF.

This clonotype appeared a single time. V and J are TRBV20-1 and TRBJ2-3; D might be TRBD1 (6 bases). The germline V gene encodes CDR1 DFQATT and CDR2 SNEGSKA (reference sequence). The CDR3 is made up of 15 amino acids. V lost 1 base and J 0 bases, leaving 11 bases between the germline ends. CDR3 sequence reads: CSARVRGSSTDTQYF. CDR3 nucleotide sequence: TGCAGTGCTAGAGTCAGGGGATCGAGCACAGATACGCAGTATTTT.

This clonotype came up many times. This chain uses TRBV6-1 with TRBJ2-5, with D possibly being TRBD1 (5 bases). Germline V gene lookup returns CDR1 MNHNS and CDR2 SASEGT. V lost 6 bases and J lost 4, with 18 bases in between. This CDR3 has 15 amino acids. CDR3 DNA: TGTGCCAGCAGGCTCCAGGGCCACCCACGAGAGACCCAGTACTTC. This encodes CASRLQGHPRETQYF.

This clonotype was counted only a few times. This chain joins TRBV19 and TRBJ1-1, with 7 bases that match TRBD1. V trimming: 0 bases; J trimming: 6 bases; junction bases outside the gene matches: 4. CDR3 length: 14 amino acids. Per germline, CDR1 LNHDA and CDR2 SQIVND (reference sequence). In DNA, the CDR3 is TGTGCCAGTAGTATAGAAGGGGGCGGCCCTGAAGCTTTCTTT. Protein sequence: CASSIEGGGPEAFF.

V is TRBV28 and J is TRBJ1-5, with a tentative D call TRBD1 (6 bases). Looked up from germline, CDR1 is MDHEN and CDR2 is SYDVKM. V gave up 3 bases and J gave up 0 bases, with 15 bases separating them. The CDR3 runs to 17 residues. The CDR3: CASSLGGGLYSNQPQHF. The CDR3, as DNA: TGTGCCAGCAGTTTGGGGGGGGGCCTATATAGCAATCAGCCCCAGCATTTT.

This clonotype was detected ten times or more. The chain combines TRBV5-6 with TRBJ2-7; D unresolved. Trimming took off 3 bases at V and 3 bases at J, with 10 bases between the two ends. CDR3 size: 13 residues. Germline CDR1 is SGHDT and CDR2 is YYEEEE. DNA of the CDR3: TGTGCCAGCAGCTATTACAGCGACTACGAGCAGTACTTC. It translates to CASSYYSDYEQYF.

This clonotype was detected ten times or more. The V call is TRBV13, the J call TRBJ2-7; TRBD2 matches 8 bases. With V trimmed by 1 base and J by 7 bases, 9 bases remained unmatched. CDR1 is PRHDT, CDR2 FYEKMQ, per germline (reference sequence). This CDR3 has 15 residues. The CDR3: CASSLVSGGPREQYF. The CDR3 region has the DNA TGTGCCAGCAGCTTAGTTTCGGGAGGGCCGAGGGAGCAGTACTTC.

As for this clonotype: A much bigger clone sits one base away, suggesting this may be a read error. The chain has TRBV7-6 and TRBJ2-1; D is possibly TRBD2 (5 bases). CDR3 length: 14 residues. Germline loops: CDR1 SGHVS, CDR2 FNYEAQ. In DNA form, the CDR3 reads TGTGCCAGCAGCTTAAGCGGCCCCTCCAATGACCAGTTCTTC. It encodes CASSLSGPSNDQFF.

This clonotype appeared many times. The chain recombines TRBV29-1 with TRBJ2-7; D is unclear. Trimming stripped 4 bases from V and 2 bases from J, with 9 bases between. Per the germline V gene, CDR1 is SQVTM and CDR2 is ANQGSEA. This CDR3 has 12 amino acids. Here the CDR3 reads CSVVAGAYEQYF. The CDR3 DNA reads as TGCAGCGTTGTAGCCGGAGCCTACGAGCAGTACTTC.

This clonotype was counted only a few times. The chain combines TRBV9 with TRBJ2-3; 9 bases align to TRBD1. The CDR3 totals 14 residues. Germline CDR1 SGDLS, CDR2 YYNGEE. Trimming removed 6 bases from V and 4 bases from J; junction bases left unmatched: 6. CDR3 DNA: TGTGCCAGCAACACAGGGGGCATGTCAGATACGCAGTATTTT. Protein: CASNTGGMSDTQYF.

This clonotype has a count of ten or more. The V call is TRBV9, the J call TRBJ2-7, with unresolved D. From germline, CDR1 is SGDLS and CDR2 YYNGEE. The CDR3 is made up of 14 amino acids. The V end was cut by 0 bases, the J end by 3 bases, with 10 bases between. The chain's CDR3 is CASSVVDSSYEQYF. DNA for the CDR3: TGTGCCAGCAGCGTAGTCGATAGCAGCTACGAGCAGTACTTC.

This clonotype was counted at least ten times. The V gene is TRBV11-2, the J gene TRBJ2-1; D may be TRBD1 or TRBD2 (5 bases each). The CDR3 totals 16 residues. The ends were cut back, 1 base at V and 0 bases at J, with 10 bases in the middle. Germline V gene lookup returns CDR1 SGHAT and CDR2 FQNNGV. CDR3 residues: CASSLGWDPSYNEQFF. For the CDR3, the DNA is TGTGCCAGCAGCTTAGGTTGGGACCCCTCCTACAATGAGCAGTTCTTC.